The source of this T cell receptor (beta chain) is a study of lymphopenia after photon versus proton radiotherapy. Study results and caveats: Post-nadir diversity loss with photons came from oligoclonal expansion, particularly CD8+ Temra cells. Larger post-nadir TCR diversity loss correlated inversely with survival in deceased patients.

The CDR3 runs 14 residues. The germline V gene encodes CDR1 SGHVS and CDR2 FQNEAQ. V was shortened by 1 base and J by 4 bases, with 10 bases between the two germline ends. This clone was found a few times. Antigen specificity is unknown. Sequenced by immunoSEQ multiplex PCR; TCRdb stores in-frame clones only, minus some. The table has about 53,000 clones, about 86% seen once. The chain employs TRBV7-8 and TRBJ1-2; D gene unclear. This sequence originates from a man aged 50 or older with gastric cancer. The input for sequencing was peripheral blood, taken from a patient treated with photon-based radiotherapy. The CDR3 here is CASSLEGRSYGYTF. CDR3 coding DNA: TGTGCCAGCAGCTTAGAGGGCAGGTCCTATGGCTACACCTTC.